The rows below give T cell receptor beta chains drawn from one sample of a study of blood T cells in healthy people across ages. TCRdb re-analysed the 5' RACE reads in MiXCR, keeping a single row per CDR3 protein. The table has fewer than 2,000,000 distinct CDR3 sequences, about two fifths seen once; the top ten hold under 30%. The specimen was blood. The receptors stem from a human donor in good health. CDR3s include the opening cysteine and the closing phenylalanine or tryptophan. The D gene is left open where the match is weak. Only part of the rows carry a size: once, few, many, or a class if the clone is expanded.

J gene	clone size	V gene	D gene	CDR3 DNA	CDR3 protein
TRBJ1-1	-	TRBV7-8	-	TGTGCCAGCAGTACCACGGATGAAGCTTTCTTT	CASSTTDEAFF
TRBJ2-3	-	TRBV7-2	-	TGTGCCAGCAGCTCTGCAAGCGCAGATACGCAGTATTTT	CASSSASADTQYF
TRBJ2-7	many	TRBV20-1	TRBD2	TGCAGTGCTATGGGGACTAGCGGGGACTCCTACGAGCAGTACTTC	CSAMGTSGDSYEQYF
TRBJ2-5	-	TRBV29-1	TRBD1	TGCAGCGCAGGGGGACGGTTAATGGAGACCCAGTACTTC	CSAGGRLMETQYF
TRBJ2-5	-	TRBV12-3/TRBV12-4	-	TGTGCCAGCAGTTTGAAGAATTTCCAAGAGACCCAGTACTTC	CASSLKNFQETQYF
TRBJ2-4	-	TRBV28	-	TGTGCCAGCAGTCCCAGACAGCCCGGGGACATTCAGTACTTC	CASSPRQPGDIQYF
TRBJ2-3	-	TRBV20-1	TRBD2	TGCAGTGCTAATAGCGGGGATACACCATTAAGCACAGATACGCAGTATTTT	CSANSGDTPLSTDTQYF
TRBJ1-5	-	TRBV7-9	-	TGTGCCAGCAGCTCCTACAGGGCGCTAGGACAGCCCCAGCATTTT	CASSSYRALGQPQHF
TRBJ1-2	few	TRBV5-1	-	TGCGCCAGCAGCTCGACTCAAACGACCTATGGCTACACCTTC	CASSSTQTTYGYTF
TRBJ2-7	many	TRBV5-1	TRBD1	TGCGCCAGCAGCCCTGGTAGGGGGCATTCTGACGAGCAGTACTTC	CASSPGRGHSDEQYF
TRBJ1-2	few	TRBV29-1	-	TGCAGCACTCAGGGAACCTATGGCTACACCTTC	CSTQGTYGYTF
TRBJ2-2	once	TRBV20-1	-	TGCAGTGCTAGAGACCCTACTAGTCTCACCGGGGAGCTGTTTTTT	CSARDPTSLTGELFF
TRBJ1-2	few	TRBV7-8	-	TGTGCCAGCAGCTTAGCCCCCAAAAACTATGGCTACACCTTC	CASSLAPKNYGYTF
TRBJ1-2	-	TRBV30	TRBD1	TGTGCCTGGAGTGCCGGGACAGCAATTTATGGCTACACCTTC	CAWSAGTAIYGYTF
TRBJ2-7	few	TRBV9	-	TGTGCCAGCAGCGACCGACCCGGAGCTTTCTACGAGCAGTACTTC	CASSDRPGAFYEQYF
TRBJ2-7	few	TRBV7-2	TRBD2	TGTGCCAGCAGCCTGATGGGACTAGCGGGGAGCTACGAGCAGTACTTC	CASSLMGLAGSYEQYF